This T cell receptor beta chain appears in the sequencing data of a study of technical replicates of blood from a handful of donors. The repertoire was sequenced with immunoSEQ multiplex PCR; TCRdb's copy has only in-frame clones and lacks some. The top ten hold around 0.2% of the sample, which has about 54,000 clones, around 94% seen once. This CDR3 has 15 residues. V was cut by 5 bases and J by 4 bases, with 17 bases left in between. Germline CDR1 and CDR2: SEHNR and FQNEAQ (reference sequence). Input material: T cells isolated from PBMCs. The rearrangement uses TRBV7-9 and TRBJ1-2; a weak D match, TRBD1 (6 bases). This receptor was taken from a human donor in good health. In DNA, the CDR3 is TGTGCCAGCAGCGGGCGACAAGGGGGATTCTATGGCTACACCTTC. This sequence encodes CASSGRQGGFYGYTF. Variable domain in full (rest from reference TRBV7-9 and TRBJ1-2): DTGVSQNPRHKITKRGQNVTFRCDPISEHNRLYWYRQTLGQGPEFLTYFQNEAQLEKSRLLSDRFSAERPKGSFSTLEIQRTEQGDSAMYLCASSGRQGGFYGYTFGSGTRLTVV.